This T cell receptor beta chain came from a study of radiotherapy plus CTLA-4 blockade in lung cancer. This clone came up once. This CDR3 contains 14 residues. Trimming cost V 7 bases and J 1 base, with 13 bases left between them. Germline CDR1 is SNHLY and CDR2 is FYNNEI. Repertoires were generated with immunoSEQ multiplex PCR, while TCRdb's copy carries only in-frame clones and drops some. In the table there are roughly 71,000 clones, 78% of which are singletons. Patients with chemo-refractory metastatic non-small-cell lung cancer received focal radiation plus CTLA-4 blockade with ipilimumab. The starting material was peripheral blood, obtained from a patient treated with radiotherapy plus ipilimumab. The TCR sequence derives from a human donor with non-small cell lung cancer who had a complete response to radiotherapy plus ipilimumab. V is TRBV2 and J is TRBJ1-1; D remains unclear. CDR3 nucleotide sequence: TGTGCCAGCACCCTGGACCTGGGGAACACTGAAGCTTTCTTT. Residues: CASTLDLGNTEAFF.